This T cell receptor beta chain was identified during a study of blood T cells in healthy people across ages. Primed by a sample-barcoded 5' primer and a J-beta primer mix, a second PCR proceeded for about 7 to 12 cycles. From each sample, at least 2.5 million paired-end reads containing CDR3 were obtained. One entry per CDR3 protein results from TCRdb running MiXCR on the 5' RACE reads. This table has 750,000 to 1,000,000 distinct CDR3 sequences, roughly 28% appearing once. This clonotype occurred many times. Germline V CDR1 and CDR2: LGHNA, YSLEER. This CDR3 contains 16 residues. The V gene end was trimmed by 4 bases and the J gene end by 5 bases; junction bases not matched to a gene: 5. These data were also reused for a study on T cells of mothers and their children. From that paper: A few healthy Caucasian mothers, along with their six children, served as the donors. T cell clones that were persistent and microchimeric went undetected.

The clonotype originates from a woman in her thirties or forties in good health. The sequenced sample was blood. J is TRBJ1-6 and V is TRBV4-3, with 10 bases matching TRBD1. DNA for the CDR3: TGCGCCAGCAGCCGAGACGGACAGGGGGATAATTCACCCCTCCACTTT. This translates into CASSRDGQGDNSPLHF.